Below, 17 T cell receptor beta chains from the same sample are listed, as sequenced in a study of identical twins. One entry per CDR3 protein, called by TCRdb with MiXCR from the 5' RACE reads. Of 690,000 or so distinct CDR3 sequences listed, 5.5% to 6.5% are singletons. Sequencing used naive T cells sorted from blood. Receptors originate from a man aged 18-30 years in good health.

This clonotype was found many times. The chain recombines TRBV12-3 or TRBV12-4 with TRBJ2-1; no definite D call. Trimming cost V 3 bases and J 8 bases, with 2 bases left between them. The CDR3 has 10 amino acids. Here the CDR3 reads CASSFDEQFF. The CDR3 DNA is TGTGCCAGCAGTTTCGATGAGCAGTTCTTC.

This clonotype was detected only a few times. The rearrangement uses TRBV15 and TRBJ2-5, with D perhaps matching TRBD2 (5 bases). From germline, CDR1 is LNHNV and CDR2 YYDKDF (reference sequence). V was pared by 5 bases and J by 2 bases, with 15 bases between. This CDR3 is 15 amino acids long. CDR3 nucleotide sequence: TGTGCCACCAGCCTCCAACCAACGGGGCAAGAGACCCAGTACTTC. Amino acid sequence: CATSLQPTGQETQYF.

This clonotype was seen at least ten times. The rearrangement uses TRBV4-2 and TRBJ2-1; possible D gene TRBD2, 6 bases. V lost 4 bases, J lost 0 bases, and 16 bases lay in between. This CDR3 spans 17 amino acids. Germline loops: CDR1 LGHNA, CDR2 YNFKEQ. Written as DNA, the CDR3 is TGTGCCAGCAGCCCAGTAAGTGCGGGATCCTCCTACAATGAGCAGTTCTTC. Protein: CASSPVSAGSSYNEQFF.

This clonotype was detected a few times. The chain combines TRBV20-1 with TRBJ2-1; 7 nucleotides match TRBD2. V shed 4 bases, J shed 0 bases, and the junction held 9 bases outside the gene matches. Germline V gene data show CDR1 as DFQATT and CDR2 as SNEGSKA (reference sequence). CDR3 length: 16 residues. In nucleotides, the CDR3 is TGCAGTGCTAAGCAAGCGGGATTGACCTCCTACAATGAGCAGTTCTTC. It encodes CSAKQAGLTSYNEQFF.

Ten or more counts support this clonotype. This chain links TRBV20-1 with TRBJ2-3, with 8 positions matching TRBD2. This CDR3 is built from 17 residues. Losses at the gene ends were 0 bases for V and 5 bases for J; bases not matched to a gene: 13. Germline CDR1 reads DFQATT; CDR2 reads SNEGSKA (reference sequence). CDR3 bases: TGCAGTGCTAGAGATCTATTATTTCGGGAGGGCCGAGATACGCAGTATTTT. Protein: CSARDLLFREGRDTQYF.

This clonotype occurred many times. The chain employs TRBV10-3 and TRBJ1-2, with D maybe TRBD1 (5 bases). The V end was cut by 4 bases, the J end by 2 bases, with 8 bases between. Germline CDR1 ENHRY, CDR2 SYGVKD. This CDR3 contains 13 residues. The CDR3 reads CAISGGTNYGYTF. The CDR3 DNA reads as TGTGCCATCAGTGGGGGGACCAACTATGGCTACACCTTC.

Ten or more counts support this clonotype. The rearrangement uses TRBV12-3 or TRBV12-4 and TRBJ1-1; 7 bases line up with TRBD1. With 1 base clipped from V and 7 bases from J, the junction kept 6 bases outside the gene matches. This CDR3 spans 14 amino acids. In DNA form, the CDR3 reads TGTGCCAGCAGTTTAGGGGGGACAGTAGATGAAGCTTTCTTT. This gives the protein CASSLGGTVDEAFF.

This clonotype showed up just a few times. The chain uses TRBV14 and TRBJ2-1; possible D gene TRBD2, 5 bases. The germline CDR1 and CDR2 sequences are SGHDN and FVKESK. CDR3 length: 18 residues. With 1 base removed from V and 0 bases from J, the gap between germline ends came to 16 bases. Here the CDR3 reads CASSQGRWELRSYNEQFF. In nucleotides, the CDR3 is TGTGCCAGCAGCCAAGGAAGGTGGGAGCTGCGCTCCTACAATGAGCAGTTCTTC.

The CDR3 sequence is CASSRGQGEVLSSGANVLTF. The CDR3 DNA reads TGCGCCAGCAGCAGGGGACAGGGTGAGGTACTGAGCTCTGGGGCCAACGTCCTGACTTTC. The genes are TRBV5-1 and TRBJ2-6, with 9 bases aligning to TRBD1. There are 20 residues in the CDR3. After removal of 4 bases from V and 0 bases from J, the junction contained 14 bases not matched to a gene. CDR1 is SGHRS, CDR2 YFSETQ, per germline.

This clonotype was observed many times. J is TRBJ2-1 and V is TRBV4-2, with D tentatively TRBD2 (5 bases). With 0 bases removed from V and 4 bases from J, the gap between germline ends came to 16 bases. Per the germline V gene, CDR1 is LGHNA and CDR2 is YNFKEQ. The CDR3 is 17 amino acids. The CDR3 DNA reads TGTGCCAGCAGCCAAGATTATCGAGAGGAGGTTTACAATGAGCAGTTCTTC. Its translation is CASSQDYREEVYNEQFF.

In this sample, this clonotype turned up a few times. The V gene is TRBV7-8, the J gene TRBJ2-5, with 7 bases that match TRBD1. CDR1 SGHVS and CDR2 FQNEAQ come from the germline V gene. This CDR3 spans 14 amino acids. J gave up 5 bases and V 7 bases, and 10 bases lay outside the gene matches. The DNA of the CDR3 is TGTGCCAGCAACAAGAGGGACAGTGGGGAGACCCAGTACTTC. Amino acid sequence: CASNKRDSGETQYF.

This clonotype has more than one count but fewer than ten. The V call is TRBV7-2, the J call TRBJ2-1, with 8 bases aligning to TRBD1. The CDR3 totals 16 residues. The V segment lost 4 bases and the J segment 4 bases; nucleotides outside the gene matches: 9. Germline V gene lookup returns CDR1 SGHTA and CDR2 FQGNSA. CDR3 protein: CASSSPTGVHYNEQFF. DNA of the CDR3: TGTGCCAGCAGCTCCCCGACAGGGGTACATTACAATGAGCAGTTCTTC.

This clonotype appeared many times. This chain uses TRBV20-1 with TRBJ2-1; 9 bases match TRBD2. Germline V gene sequence: CDR1 DFQATT, CDR2 SNEGSKA (reference sequence). This CDR3 contains 14 residues. After removal of 4 bases from V and 4 bases from J, the junction contained 5 bases not matched to a gene. CDR3 nucleotides: TGCAGTGCTAACCTAGCGGGGCCTTACAATGAGCAGTTCTTC. It translates to CSANLAGPYNEQFF.

A few counts support this clonotype. The chain carries TRBV14 and TRBJ2-3, with D unresolved. V was clipped by 6 bases and J by 3 bases, with 13 bases between them. The CDR3 is 14 residues long. The V gene's germline CDR1 is SGHDN and CDR2 FVKESK. CDR3 amino acids: CASRGLPQTDTQYF. The DNA of the CDR3 is TGTGCCAGCAGAGGCTTACCGCAAACAGATACGCAGTATTTT.

The chain has TRBV15 and TRBJ1-2; perhaps TRBD1 as D (5 bases). The germline CDR1 and CDR2 sequences are LNHNV and YYDKDF (reference sequence). The CDR3 consists of 13 residues. V gave up 6 bases and J gave up 5 bases, with 13 bases separating them. In DNA form, the CDR3 reads TGTGCCACCAGGTGGGACGGAGGATATGGCTACACCTTC. Translating gives CATRWDGGYGYTF.

This clonotype was observed a few times. The chain joins TRBV24-1 to TRBJ2-5; D remains ambiguous. CDR3 length: 12 residues. Trimming cost V 3 bases and J 0 bases, with 1 base left between them. Germline CDR1 KGHDR, CDR2 SFDVKD. CDR3 sequence (DNA): TGTGCCACCAGTGATCACCAAGAGACCCAGTACTTC. This codes for CATSDHQETQYF.

The chain employs TRBV12-3 or TRBV12-4 and TRBJ2-2, with 15 bases lining up with TRBD2. The trim removed 7 bases at V and 7 bases at J, leaving 7 bases unmatched. This CDR3 has 16 residues. CDR3: CASTGLAGGPIGELFF. CDR3 in DNA: TGTGCCAGCACCGGACTAGCGGGAGGGCCTATCGGGGAGCTGTTTTTT.